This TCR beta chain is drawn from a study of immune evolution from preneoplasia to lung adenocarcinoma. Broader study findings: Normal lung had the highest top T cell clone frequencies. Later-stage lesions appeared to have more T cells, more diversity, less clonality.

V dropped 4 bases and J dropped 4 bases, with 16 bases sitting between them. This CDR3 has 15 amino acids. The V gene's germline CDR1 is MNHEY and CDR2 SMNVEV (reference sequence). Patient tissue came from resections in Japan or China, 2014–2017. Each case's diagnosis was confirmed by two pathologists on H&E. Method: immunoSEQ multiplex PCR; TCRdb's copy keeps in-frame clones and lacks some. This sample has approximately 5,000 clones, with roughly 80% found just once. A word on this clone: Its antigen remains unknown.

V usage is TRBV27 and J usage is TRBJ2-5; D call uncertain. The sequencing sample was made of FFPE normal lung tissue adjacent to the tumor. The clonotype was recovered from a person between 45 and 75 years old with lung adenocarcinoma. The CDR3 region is CASSSTSTVRETQYF. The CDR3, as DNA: TGTGCCAGCAGTTCCACCTCGACCGTAAGAGAGACCCAGTACTTC.